The 17 T cell receptor beta chains below were found in one sample sequenced in a study of T cells after yellow fever vaccination. MiXCR, run by TCRdb on the 5' RACE reads, gives a single entry per CDR3 protein. The sample consists of about 170,000 distinct CDR3 sequences, around 10% of them appearing once. The specimen was CD8+ T cells sorted from PBMCs, collected 15 days after the yellow fever booster vaccination. Source of these receptors: a man younger than 35 who received the YFV17D yellow fever vaccine.

This sequence joins TRBV5-6 and TRBJ2-1; D is perhaps TRBD1 (5 bases). CDR3 size: 14 residues. Germline V gene lookup returns CDR1 SGHDT and CDR2 YYEEEE. Between the trimmed V and J ends, which lost 4 bases and 2 bases, there was a span of 10 bases. DNA of the CDR3: TGTGCCAGCAGCCAGGAAGGGGCCTACAATGAGCAGTTCTTC. Translation gives CASSQEGAYNEQFF.

The rearrangement joins TRBV9 to TRBJ1-4; D not resolved. The CDR3 is 14 amino acids. Trimming removed 3 bases at V and 0 bases at J, with 6 bases between. Germline loops: CDR1 SGDLS, CDR2 YYNGEE. Written as DNA, the CDR3 is TGTGCCAGCAGCGGACAAGCAACTAATGAAAAACTGTTTTTT. It specifies CASSGQATNEKLFF.

This clonotype was counted ten times or more. The chain carries TRBV7-2 and TRBJ2-2; 12 bases agree with TRBD2. Looked up from germline, CDR1 is SGHTA and CDR2 is FQGNSA. This CDR3 has 15 amino acids. V shed 6 bases, J shed 3 bases, and the junction held 2 bases outside the gene matches. The DNA for the CDR3 is TGTGCCAGCAGGCGACTAGCGGGGGACACCGGGGAGCTGTTTTTT. Its translation: CASRRLAGDTGELFF. Variable domain in full (rest from reference TRBV7-2 and TRBJ2-2): GAGVSQSPSNKVTEKGKDVELRCDPISGHTALYWYRQSLGQGLEFLIYFQGNSAPDKSGLPSDRFSAERTGGSVSTLTIQRTQQEDSAVYLCASRRLAGDTGELFFGEGSRLTVL.

This clonotype occurred a few times. This rearrangement joins TRBV21-1 to TRBJ2-5; the table calls TRBD1, which could not be checked here. TRBV21-1 constitutes a pseudogene. There are 17 residues in the CDR3. CDR3: CASSWPAEDRYQETQYF. CDR3 coding DNA: TGTGCCAGCAGCTGGCCCGCAGAGGACAGGTACCAAGAGACCCAGTACTTC.

This clonotype showed up just a few times. CDR3 amino acids: CASSSHLGQGTQPQHF. CDR3 sequence (DNA): TGTGCCAGCAGCTCCCATCTCGGACAGGGGACACAGCCCCAGCATTTT. The V gene is TRBV27, the J gene TRBJ1-5; 9 positions match TRBD1. Germline V gene lookup returns CDR1 MNHEY and CDR2 SMNVEV (reference sequence). The CDR3 sequence is 16 residues long. J was trimmed by 7 bases and V by 6 bases; bases with no gene match: 13.

This clonotype was counted many times. The chain combines TRBV29-1 with TRBJ1-1; D uncertain. The V end was cut by 5 bases, the J end by 3 bases, with 10 bases between. The germline CDR1 and CDR2 sequences are SQVTM and ANQGSEA. CDR3 length equals 12 residues. CDR3: CSVMCPDTEAFF. In nucleotides, the CDR3 is TGCAGCGTTATGTGCCCCGACACTGAAGCTTTCTTT.

The chain has TRBV10-3 and TRBJ2-1; the D gene is possibly TRBD2 (6 bases). Looked up from germline, CDR1 is ENHRY and CDR2 is SYGVKD. This CDR3 is built from 16 residues. Trimming shortened V by 0 bases and J by 6 bases, and 15 bases separated the two germline ends. The CDR3 here is CAISESNRDLFNEQFF. In DNA form, the CDR3 reads TGTGCCATCAGTGAGTCAAACCGGGACTTGTTCAATGAGCAGTTCTTC.

This clonotype was picked up a small number of times. The CDR3 protein is CASSLAFGEAEQYF. The CDR3 coding sequence is TGTGCCAGCAGCTTAGCGTTCGGGGAAGCGGAGCAGTACTTC. The chain combines TRBV7-6 with TRBJ2-7, with D possibly TRBD2 on 5 matching bases. This CDR3 has 14 amino acids. V was cut by 0 bases and J by 7 bases, with 13 bases left in between. CDR1 and CDR2 from the germline V gene are SGHVS and FNYEAQ.

This clonotype was detected a few times. V gene TRBV10-2 combines with J gene TRBJ1-5; 8 bases fit TRBD1. The CDR3 has 14 amino acids. With 2 bases clipped from V and 8 bases from J, the junction kept 5 bases outside the gene matches. The V gene's germline CDR1 is WSHSY and CDR2 SAAADI. The CDR3 region is CASSETGGSEPQHF. The DNA for the CDR3 is TGCGCCAGCAGTGAGACAGGGGGGTCTGAGCCCCAGCATTTT.

The chain couples TRBV7-6 to TRBJ2-7; 8 nucleotides align to TRBD1. The CDR3 loop spans 13 amino acids. Germline V lookup: CDR1 SGHVS, CDR2 FNYEAQ. Unmatched junction bases numbered 5, after V lost 5 bases and J lost 5 bases. CDR3 DNA: TGTGCCAGCAGCCAAGGACAGGGCGACGAGCAGTACGTC. It encodes CASSQGQGDEQYV.

This clonotype was counted between two and nine times. The chain couples TRBV27 to TRBJ1-6, with TRBD1 as a possible D gene (5 bases). Germline lookup yields CDR1 MNHEY and CDR2 SMNVEV (reference sequence). There are 14 residues in the CDR3. The germline V and J ends were trimmed by 7 bases and 10 bases, with 17 bases remaining between them. The CDR3: CASTGASRGSPLHF. In DNA form, the CDR3 reads TGTGCCAGCACCGGGGCGTCACGCGGGTCACCCCTCCACTTT.

The rearrangement joins TRBV7-6 to TRBJ2-3; 11 bases map to TRBD2. The length of the CDR3 is 15 residues. Germline CDR1 and CDR2: SGHVS and FNYEAQ. The trim removed 1 base at V and 5 bases at J, leaving 2 bases unmatched. The CDR3 loop is CASSLGLAGIDTQYF. The CDR3 coding sequence is TGTGCCAGCAGCTTAGGACTAGCGGGGATAGATACGCAGTATTTT.

The chain uses TRBV7-2 and TRBJ2-3; maybe TRBD2 (7 bases). Trimming took 7 bases from V and 3 from J, leaving 14 bases between them. CDR1 is SGHTA and CDR2 is FQGNSA in the germline V gene. CDR3 length: 14 amino acids. The CDR3 sequence: CASTLGGATDTQYF. As DNA, the CDR3 is TGTGCCAGCACCCTAGGGGGGGCAACAGATACGCAGTATTTT.

This clonotype has ten or more counts. The rearrangement uses TRBV20-1 and TRBJ2-1; the match to TRBD2 covers 8 bases. V lost 3 bases to trimming and J lost 5 bases; unmatched junction nucleotides: 6. The CDR3 spans 14 residues. Per the germline V gene, CDR1 is DFQATT and CDR2 is SNEGSKA (reference sequence). The CDR3 sequence is CSARGLAGDNEQFF. CDR3 in DNA: TGCAGTGCTAGGGGTCTAGCGGGTGACAATGAGCAGTTCTTC.

This clonotype was found a few times. V is TRBV12-3 or TRBV12-4 and J is TRBJ2-7; a possible D gene is TRBD1 (6 bases). This CDR3 contains 12 residues. The ends were cut back, 3 bases at V and 6 bases at J, with 9 bases in the middle. CDR3 region: CASSLGTTEQYV. In DNA, the CDR3 is TGTGCCAGCAGTTTGGGGACAACCGAGCAGTACGTC.

The chain combines TRBV4-1 with TRBJ2-1, with a weak D call TRBD1 (6 bases). Germline V gives CDR1 MGHRA, CDR2 YSYEKL. V lost 4 bases to trimming and J lost 8 bases, with 18 bases between them. This CDR3 is 15 amino acids long. In nucleotides, the CDR3 is TGCGCCAGCAGCCCCAACGCACTACAGGGATATGAGCAGTTCTTC. This encodes CASSPNALQGYEQFF.

The V call is TRBV12-3 or TRBV12-4, the J call TRBJ2-5, with 14 bases matching TRBD2. Unmatched junction bases numbered 5, after V lost 6 bases and J lost 5 bases. The CDR3 has 15 residues. CDR3 protein: CASRGLAGDLETQYF. The CDR3 DNA follows: TGTGCCAGCAGGGGACTAGCGGGGGATCTGGAGACCCAGTACTTC.